This T cell receptor beta chain was captured in a study of spatial heterogeneity in lung cancer. Study results and limitations: Tumor mutation counts were tracked by expanded intratumoral alpha and beta TCR counts.

In TCRdb, the 5' RACE reads were re-called with MiXCR into one record per CDR3 protein. The sample has roughly 4,000 distinct CDR3 sequences; about 8.5% are singletons. V was pared by 6 bases and J by 3 bases, with 6 bases of the junction left unmatched. There are 14 residues in the CDR3. Specified time point: sample taken at primary tumor resection. Whole RNA, isolated from tumor, nontumor lung or frozen PBMC, was sequenced without prior sorting. In this sample, this clonotype turned up many times. Its antigen remains unidentified. The chain is built from TRBV12-3 or TRBV12-4 and TRBJ2-3, with TRBD1 matching 7 bases. The origin of this receptor is a male donor with early-stage non-small cell lung cancer. The input for sequencing was lung tumor tissue, taken at surgery. CDR3 amino acids: CASRLTGTTDTQYF. In DNA, the CDR3 is TGTGCCAGCAGGCTGACAGGGACAACAGATACGCAGTATTTT.